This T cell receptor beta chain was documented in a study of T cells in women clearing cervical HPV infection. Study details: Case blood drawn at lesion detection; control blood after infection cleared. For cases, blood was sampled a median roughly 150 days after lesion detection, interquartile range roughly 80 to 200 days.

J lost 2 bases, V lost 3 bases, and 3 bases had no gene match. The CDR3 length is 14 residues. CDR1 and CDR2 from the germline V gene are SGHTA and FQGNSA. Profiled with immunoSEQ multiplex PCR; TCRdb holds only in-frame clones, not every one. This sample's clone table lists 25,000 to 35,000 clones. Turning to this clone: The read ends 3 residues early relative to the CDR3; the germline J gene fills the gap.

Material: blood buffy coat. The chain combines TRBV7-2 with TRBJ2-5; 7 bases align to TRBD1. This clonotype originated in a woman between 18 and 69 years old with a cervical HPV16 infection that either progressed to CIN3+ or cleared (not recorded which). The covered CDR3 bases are TGTGCCAGCAGCTTTAGGGGACAGCAAGAGACC. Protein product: CASSFRGQQET. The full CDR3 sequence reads CASSFRGQQETQYF.